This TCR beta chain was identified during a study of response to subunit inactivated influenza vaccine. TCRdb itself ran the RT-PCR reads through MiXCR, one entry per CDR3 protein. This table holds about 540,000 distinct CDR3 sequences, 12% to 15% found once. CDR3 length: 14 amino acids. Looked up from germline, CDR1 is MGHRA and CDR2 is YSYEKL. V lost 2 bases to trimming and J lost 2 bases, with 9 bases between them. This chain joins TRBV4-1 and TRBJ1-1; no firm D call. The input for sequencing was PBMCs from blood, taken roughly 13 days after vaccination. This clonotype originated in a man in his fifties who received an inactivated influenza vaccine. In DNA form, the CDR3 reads TGCGCCAGCAGCCAACACGGGCCTAACACTGAAGCTTTCTTT. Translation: CASSQHGPNTEAFF.